Listed below are T cell receptor beta chains from one sample, sequenced in a study of sequential checkpoint blockade in melanoma. Clones were read by immunoSEQ multiplex PCR, and TCRdb kept only the in-frame ones, dropping some. Of about 17,000 clones in the sample, 55% to 75% were seen once. Sample: CD8+ T cells sorted from blood (inferred from file names), taken from a patient given nivolumab and ipilimumab in sequence. Source of these receptors: a human donor with melanoma. CDR3s include the opening cysteine and the closing phenylalanine or tryptophan. D genes are given only for firm matches. The size entry is marked missing in some rows and otherwise reads once, few, many or a size class.

length,J,D,V,size,DNA,CDR3
16,TRBJ1-2,TRBD1,TRBV5-6,.,TGTGCCAGCAGCTTGATCGAGGACAGGGGTATATATGGCTACACCTTC,CASSLIEDRGIYGYTF
14,TRBJ2-7,TRBD1,TRBV29-1,.,TGCAGCGTCCTCGAGCCGGGACAGGCCTACGAGCAGTACTTC,CSVLEPGQAYEQYF
16,TRBJ2-1,TRBD2,TRBV9,.,TGTGCCAGCAGCGGAGGACTGGGAGGGGTTTACAATGAGCAGTTCTTC,CASSGGLGGVYNEQFF
11,TRBJ1-1,.,TRBV19,medium-sized,TGTGCCAGTAAAGGGGTAACTGAAGCTTTCTTT,CASKGVTEAFF
12,TRBJ2-7,.,TRBV6-5,.,TGTGCCAGCAGTTACCAGGGGACCGAGCAGTACTTC,CASSYQGTEQYF
13,TRBJ1-5,.,TRBV7-9,.,TGTGCCAGTGGGGGCATAGGCAATCAGCCCCAGCATTTT,CASGGIGNQPQHF
15,TRBJ2-7,.,TRBV14,.,TGTGCCAGCAGCCACGTTGGGCAGGGGATTCGCGAGCAGTACTTC,CASSHVGQGIREQYF
13,TRBJ1-1,.,TRBV28,.,TGTGCCAGCAGTTTCAGGGCCAACACTGAAGCTTTCTTT,CASSFRANTEAFF
16,TRBJ1-2,TRBD1,TRBV7-9,.,TGTGCCAGCAGCTTCCATCCGGGACAGGGGAACTATGGCTACACCTTC,CASSFHPGQGNYGYTF
16,TRBJ2-2,TRBD2,TRBV5-6,.,TGTGCCAGCAGCTTGGAACTAGCGGGAGTAGCCGGGGAGCTGTTTTTT,CASSLELAGVAGELFF
13,TRBJ1-6,.,TRBV6-4,.,TGTGCCAGCAGTGCCGGGAGCAGTTCACCCCTCCACTTT,CASSAGSSSPLHF
13,TRBJ1-6,.,TRBV19,.,TGTGCCAGTAGTCTAACCCTAAATTCACCCCTCCACTTT,CASSLTLNSPLHF
15,TRBJ1-4,.,TRBV7-7,.,TGTGCTAGCAGCTTATTTCTCAGGGGTAATGAAAAACTGTTTTTT,CASSLFLRGNEKLFF
17,TRBJ1-1,TRBD1,TRBV13,.,TGTGCCAGCAGCTCCCGGACAGGGGGTGACTTGAACACTGAAGCTTTCTTT,CASSSRTGGDLNTEAFF
16,TRBJ1-2,.,TRBV19,.,TGTGCCAGTAGTATATGGGGGGACCGACAGCTATATGGCTACACCTTC,CASSIWGDRQLYGYTF
14,TRBJ1-5,.,TRBV13,.,TGTGCCAGCAGCTTAGGAACTAATGGTCAGCCCCAGCATTTT,CASSLGTNGQPQHF
14,TRBJ1-2,.,TRBV19,.,TGTGCCAGTAGTATTTTAAACAGGGTCTATGGCTACACCTTC,CASSILNRVYGYTF
14,TRBJ1-1,.,TRBV6-6,.,TGTGCCAGCAGTTTTGGAGCGGGGGACACTGAAGCTTTCTTT,CASSFGAGDTEAFF
15,TRBJ2-7,TRBD1,TRBV18,.,TGTGCCAGCTCACCCGGGACAGGAGGGATACTGGGGCAGTACTTC,CASSPGTGGILGQYF
11,TRBJ2-1,.,TRBV5-4,.,TGTGCCAGCAGCTTCGAAAGCGGGCAGTTCTTC,CASSFESGQFF
15,TRBJ2-5,.,TRBV11-3,.,TGTGCCAGCAGCTTAGATTCAAGGGGGGGCGAGACCCAGTACTTC,CASSLDSRGGETQYF
14,TRBJ1-2,.,TRBV2,.,TGTGCCAGCGCCCTGGGGCAGGGAGGATATGGCTACACCTTC,CASALGQGGYGYTF
11,TRBJ2-7,.,TRBV10-2,.,TGCGCCAGCGGGGGCGGGCACGAGCAGTACTTC,CASGGGHEQYF
14,TRBJ2-7,TRBD1,TRBV9,.,TGTGCCAGCAGCGTGGATGGGACAGGCTACGAGCAGTACTTC,CASSVDGTGYEQYF
13,TRBJ2-7,.,TRBV6-6,.,TGTGCCAGCAGTTACGGCAGGGTGTACGAGCAGTACTTC,CASSYGRVYEQYF
14,TRBJ1-2,.,TRBV12-2,once,TGTGCAAGCCGCAGTGCACTTGAAAACTATGGCTACACCTTC,CASRSALENYGYTF
15,TRBJ2-7,.,TRBV13,.,TGTGCCAGCAGCTTATTTCCCGACAAGTCCTACGAGCAGTACTTC,CASSLFPDKSYEQYF
15,TRBJ2-7,.,TRBV15,few,TGTGCCACCAGCAGAGAAGACCCTAGCGTCCACGAGCAGTACTTC,CATSREDPSVHEQYF
16,TRBJ2-6,TRBD1,TRBV6-4,.,TGTGCCAGCAGTGACTCTAGGGGGCATGGGGCCAACGTCCTGACTTTC,CASSDSRGHGANVLTF
14,TRBJ2-7,.,TRBV4-1,.,TGCGCCAGCAGCCAAGATGAGGTCTCCTACGAGCAGTACTTC,CASSQDEVSYEQYF
15,TRBJ2-7,.,TRBV19,.,TGTGCCAGTACCCCAGGGGCGCCCGGGGTGGGGGAGCAGTACTTC,CASTPGAPGVGEQYF
17,TRBJ1-1,.,TRBV6-1,once,TGTGCCAGCAGTGTGTGGGTAATTAGAGGCGAGAACACTGAAGCTTTCTTT,CASSVWVIRGENTEAFF
15,TRBJ1-5,.,TRBV5-6,.,TGTGCCAGCAGCTTGGGGGACACAGGGAATCAGCCCCAGCATTTT,CASSLGDTGNQPQHF
17,TRBJ1-4,.,TRBV5-8,once,TGTGCCAGCAGCTTGGTTTTTCCTCAGGGGACTAATGAAAAACTGTTTTTT,CASSLVFPQGTNEKLFF
14,TRBJ1-5,.,TRBV19,.,TGTGCCAGTAGTATTCCGGGTGGCAATCAGCCCCAGCATTTT,CASSIPGGNQPQHF
13,TRBJ2-7,TRBD2,TRBV6-1,.,TGTGCCAGCAACGGACTAGCGGACTACGAGCAGTACTTC,CASNGLADYEQYF
13,TRBJ1-1,.,TRBV27,.,TGTGCCAGCAGTTTAAAGGGGTACACTGAAGCTTTCTTT,CASSLKGYTEAFF
15,TRBJ1-2,.,TRBV27,few,TGTGCCAGCACCACATCCGGGGAAGGACTATATGGCTACACCTTC,CASTTSGEGLYGYTF
13,TRBJ2-7,.,TRBV2,.,TGTGCCAGCAGGGACAGCGGGATCTACGAGCAGTACTTC,CASRDSGIYEQYF
15,TRBJ2-7,TRBD2,TRBV2,.,TGTGCCAGTAAGACTAGCGGGAGGTCTACCTACGAGCAGTACTTC,CASKTSGRSTYEQYF
14,TRBJ2-7,TRBD2,TRBV5-1,once,TGCGCCAGTACATTAGCGGGGAACTCCTACGAGCAGTACTTC,CASTLAGNSYEQYF
15,TRBJ1-5,TRBD1,TRBV4-1,.,TGCGCCAGCAGCCAAGAGGGACAGAACAATCAGCCCCAGCATTTT,CASSQEGQNNQPQHF
13,TRBJ2-7,TRBD2,TRBV7-9,.,TGTGCCAGCAGACCGCTAGCGGAGTACGAGCAGTACTTC,CASRPLAEYEQYF
16,TRBJ2-7,.,TRBV7-8,once,TGTGCCAGCAGCCCGGGGACACCCACTAAGGCCTACGAGCAGTACTTC,CASSPGTPTKAYEQYF
13,TRBJ1-2,TRBD1,TRBV28,once,TGTGCCAGCAGCCGGGACAGGGGAGGCGGCTACACCTTC,CASSRDRGGGYTF